The 8 T cell receptor beta chains presented below share a single source sample, sequenced in a study of T cells in Graves' hyperthyroidism and ophthalmopathy. TCR beta CDR3 regions were amplified from RNA. First-round RT-PCR targeting the TCR CDR3 was performed with the HTBI primer set. Via MiXCR, TCRdb re-called the multiplex PCR reads, giving one row per CDR3 protein. The top ten hold 25% to 30% of the sample, which has approximately 380,000 distinct CDR3 sequences, around 15% seen once. The sample consisted of blood. These TCRs come from a man in his fifties with Graves' ophthalmopathy.

In this sample, this clonotype turned up many times. This chain links TRBV30 with TRBJ1-6; D gene unclear. This CDR3 comprises 13 residues. Deletions cut 3 bases from V and 5 bases from J, with 8 bases between. The germline V gene encodes CDR1 GTSNPN and CDR2 SVGIG (reference sequence). The CDR3 sequence: CAWRGGNNSPLHF. In DNA, the CDR3 is TGTGCCTGGAGAGGCGGCAATAATTCACCCCTCCACTTT.

Concerning this clonotype: A much larger clonotype is one base distant, so this may be a read error. The chain couples TRBV7-9 to TRBJ1-1; D remains ambiguous. Germline V CDR1 and CDR2: SEHNR, FQNEAQ (reference sequence). This CDR3 contains 12 residues. Trimming took off 4 bases at V and 7 bases at J, with 10 bases between the two ends. CDR3 in DNA: TGTGCCAGCAGCTCATCGGATAGTGAAGCTTTCTTT. Residues: CASSSSDSEAFF. Together with reference TRBV7-9 and TRBJ1-1, the CDR3 gives the full variable domain: DTGVSQNPRHKITKRGQNVTFRCDPISEHNRLYWYRQTLGQGPEFLTYFQNEAQLEKSRLLSDRFSAERPKGSFSTLEIQRTEQGDSAMYLCASSSSDSEAFFGQGTRLTVV.

At least ten counts were recorded for this clonotype. The V gene is TRBV6-6, the J gene TRBJ2-7; no reliable D call. Per germline, CDR1 MNHNY and CDR2 SVGAGI (reference sequence). CDR3 size: 13 residues. V was cut by 0 bases and J by 4 bases, with 7 bases left in between. In DNA form, the CDR3 reads TGTGCCAGCAGTTACTCGGGTGAATACGAGCAGTACTTC. Protein: CASSYSGEYEQYF.

The table lists this clonotype with a few counts. The J gene is TRBJ1-2, the V gene TRBV28; D unclear. This CDR3 is 12 amino acids long. Between the trimmed V and J ends, which lost 7 bases and 0 bases, there was a span of 6 bases. The germline V gene has CDR1 MDHEN and CDR2 SYDVKM. The CDR3 here is CASMAANYGYTF. CDR3 nucleotides: TGTGCCAGCATGGCAGCTAACTATGGCTACACCTTC.

This clonotype was found many times. The chain employs TRBV19 and TRBJ2-6, with 8 positions matching TRBD1. CDR3 length equals 20 residues. The germline V gene encodes CDR1 LNHDA and CDR2 SQIVND (reference sequence). V was clipped by 4 bases and J by 0 bases; unmatched bases: 14. In DNA form, the CDR3 reads TGTGCCAGTAGTAGGGCCGGGACAGGAGTTACCAGCTCTGGGGCCAACGTCCTGACTTTC. This gives the protein CASSRAGTGVTSSGANVLTF. Full variable domain (remainder filled in from reference TRBV19 and TRBJ2-6): DGGITQSPKYLFRKEGQNVTLSCEQNLNHDAMYWYRQDPGQGLRLIYYSQIVNDFQKGDIAEGYSVSREKKESFPLTVTSAQKNPTAFYLCASSRAGTGVTSSGANVLTFGAGSRLTVL.

This clonotype was found many times. The CDR3 is CSVERLAGDEQYF. As DNA, the CDR3 is TGCAGCGTTGAAAGACTAGCGGGAGACGAGCAGTACTTC. This sequence joins TRBV29-1 and TRBJ2-7; TRBD2 agrees at 12 bases. V was pared by 2 bases and J by 5 bases, with 1 base of the junction left unmatched. The CDR3 length is 13 residues. CDR1 is SQVTM, CDR2 ANQGSEA, per germline.

Many counts were recorded for this clonotype. The chain is built from TRBV27 and TRBJ1-6, with D maybe TRBD1 (5 bases). The V end was cut by 2 bases, the J end by 10 bases, with 6 bases between. Per the germline V gene, CDR1 is MNHEY and CDR2 is SMNVEV (reference sequence). This CDR3 region has 12 residues. The CDR3 bases are TGTGCCAGCAGTTTAAGGGGCTCACCCCTCCACTTT. Translated, it gives CASSLRGSPLHF.

Ten or more counts support this clonotype. J is TRBJ2-7 and V is TRBV11-2; a possible D gene is TRBD1 (6 bases). CDR3 length: 14 residues. Germline CDR1 SGHAT, CDR2 FQNNGV. The ends were cut back, 4 bases at V and 6 bases at J, with 16 bases in the middle. The CDR3 here is CASSWDTGPLEQYF. CDR3 DNA: TGTGCCAGCAGCTGGGATACAGGGCCCCTCGAGCAGTACTTC.